Below, 30 T cell receptor beta chains from the same sample are listed, as sequenced in a study of cytomegalovirus exposure and HLA in healthy donors. Researchers ran the PCR with 60 Vbeta and 13 Jbeta primers. TCRdb's copy holds only in-frame clones and misses some; the assay was immunoSEQ multiplex PCR. The data contain 150,000 to 200,000 clones, 62% of them seen just once; the ten biggest clones take up roughly 2.9%. What was sequenced was PBMCs. The source of these receptors is a man between 40 and 49 years old in good health and CMV-seronegative.

This chain joins TRBV15 and TRBJ2-5, with 9 positions matching TRBD2. Germline CDR1 is LNHNV and CDR2 is YYDKDF (reference sequence). Trimming removed 0 bases from V and 12 bases from J; junction bases left unmatched: 11. The CDR3 covers 15 residues. CDR3 protein: CATSRDSLAGGIKYF. CDR3 sequence (DNA): TGTGCCACCAGCAGAGATAGTCTTGCGGGAGGGATTAAGTACTTC.

This clone was counted only a few times. This chain's CDR3 is CASSLVSTGTSATYEQYF. CDR3 coding DNA: TGTGCCAGCAGCTTAGTTTCTACCGGGACTAGCGCTACCTACGAGCAGTACTTC. The gene calls are TRBV11-3 and TRBJ2-7, with 10 bases matching TRBD2. The CDR3 extends over 18 amino acids. The germline CDR1 and CDR2 sequences are SGHNT and YENEEA. V lost 1 base and J lost 2; bases outside the gene matches: 11.

This CDR3 reads CASGVAGGYEQYF. CDR3 coding DNA: TGTGCCAGCGGTGTAGCGGGGGGTTACGAGCAGTACTTC. This chain uses TRBV11-2 with TRBJ2-7; 10 positions match TRBD2. CDR1 and CDR2 from the germline V gene are SGHAT and FQNNGV. CDR3 length: 13 amino acids. The trim removed 8 bases at V and 4 bases at J, leaving 5 bases unmatched.

A word on this clone: Its ends do not fully match the called genes, so a read error is possible. The chain joins TRBV7-3 to TRBJ2-3, with D perhaps TRBD2 (5 bases). Germline V gene data show CDR1 as SGHTA and CDR2 as FQGTGA. CDR3 size: 14 residues. CDR3 nucleotide sequence: TGTGCCAGCAGCTTAGGGCTATGGGGAGATGCGCAGTATTTT. This encodes CASSLGLWGDAQYF.

The chain combines TRBV7-2 with TRBJ2-3, with D possibly being TRBD1 (7 bases). The CDR3 is made up of 15 amino acids. CDR1 and CDR2 (germline): SGHTA, FQGNSA. V lost 4 bases and J 2 bases, leaving 13 bases between the germline ends. Here the CDR3 DNA reads TGTGCCAGCAGCTCCCCAGGGGGACTCACAGATACGCAGTATTTT. As protein: CASSSPGGLTDTQYF.

The rearrangement links TRBV19 to TRBJ2-7; 7 bases match TRBD1. This CDR3 region has 13 residues. CDR1 is LNHDA, CDR2 SQIVND, per germline (reference sequence). Trimming removed 0 bases from V and 8 bases from J; junction bases left unmatched: 4. The CDR3 is CASSIDPRGQQYF. The CDR3 bases are TGTGCCAGTAGTATAGATCCTAGGGGGCAGCAGTACTTC.

This clone has a single count. The junction and the germline gene differ at one end; a read error may be behind it. The J gene is TRBJ2-7, the V gene TRBV7-9; D is unclear. The CDR3 is 16 amino acids. Germline V gene data show CDR1 as SEHNR and CDR2 as FQNEAQ (reference sequence). The DNA of the CDR3 is TGTTCCAGCAGCTTAGGCCAAAATCGACTCTCCTACGAGCAGTACTTC. It encodes CSSSLGQNRLSYEQYF.

The CDR3 DNA is TGTGCCAGTAGTATCGGGACAGGGTACTATAGCAATCAGCCCCAGCATTTT. Encoded protein: CASSIGTGYYSNQPQHF. The chain joins TRBV19 to TRBJ1-5; TRBD1 matches 9 bases. CDR3 length: 17 amino acids. V lost 3 bases, J lost 0 bases, and 6 bases stayed unmatched. Looked up from germline, CDR1 is LNHDA and CDR2 is SQIVND (reference sequence). Variable domain in full (rest from reference TRBV19 and TRBJ1-5): DGGITQSPKYLFRKEGQNVTLSCEQNLNHDAMYWYRQDPGQGLRLIYYSQIVNDFQKGDIAEGYSVSREKKESFPLTVTSAQKNPTAFYLCASSIGTGYYSNQPQHFGDGTRLSIL.

This clone was counted between two and nine times. The chain links TRBV7-3 to TRBJ1-3; 8 positions match TRBD1. This CDR3 region has 16 residues. Germline assignment: CDR1 SGHTA and CDR2 FQGTGA. V was clipped by 8 bases and J by 0 bases; unmatched bases: 9. The DNA of the CDR3 is TGTGCCAGCTCCCTAGGGGGACAGGCCTCTGGAAACACCATATATTTT. This codes for CASSLGGQASGNTIYF.

This chain connects TRBV11-2 to TRBJ2-1, with 15 bases identical to TRBD2. The CDR3 is 15 residues long. The germline CDR1 and CDR2 sequences are SGHAT and FQNNGV. The J segment lost 10 bases and the V segment lost 1 base, leaving 2 bases of the junction unmatched. CDR3 sequence reads: CASSLGTSGRAEQFF. CDR3 nucleotide sequence: TGTGCCAGCAGCTTAGGGACTAGCGGGAGGGCCGAGCAGTTCTTC.

This clone was detected a few times. The chain couples TRBV29-1 to TRBJ2-7; TRBD1 agrees at 10 bases. The ends lost 3 bases at V and 0 bases at J; junction bases unmatched: 8. In germline, CDR1 is SQVTM, CDR2 ANQGSEA. This CDR3 is built from 16 residues. The CDR3 nucleotides are TGCAGCGTTGACACGGACAGGGGGGGAAGCTCCTACGAGCAGTACTTC. This translates into CSVDTDRGGSSYEQYF.

This clone has more than one count but fewer than ten. J is TRBJ2-5 and V is TRBV5-4, with 8 bases fitting TRBD1. Germline V gene lookup returns CDR1 SGHNT and CDR2 YYREEE (reference sequence). Trimming cost V 3 bases and J 1 base; bases outside gene matches: 8. The CDR3 runs 16 residues. The CDR3 DNA reads as TGTGCCAGCAGCTCACTGTCGACAGGGGCCCAAGAGACCCAGTACTTC. Translation gives CASSSLSTGAQETQYF.

This rearrangement joins TRBV11-3 to TRBJ2-7; D perhaps matches TRBD2 (5 bases). Trimming pared 5 bases from V and 0 bases from J, leaving 11 bases between. Germline V CDR1 and CDR2: SGHNT, YENEEA. The CDR3 runs 14 residues. The CDR3 loop is CASSPLDFSYEQYF. The CDR3 nucleotides read TGTGCCAGCAGCCCTTTGGACTTCTCCTACGAGCAGTACTTC.

The chain combines TRBV6-1 with TRBJ2-5; tentative D call: TRBD1 (5 bases). Between the trimmed V and J ends, which lost 4 bases and 3 bases, there was a span of 9 bases. Germline CDR1 MNHNS, CDR2 SASEGT. This CDR3 comprises 13 residues. Written as DNA, the CDR3 is TGTGCCAGCAGTGTATCAGGGAAAGAGACCCAGTACTTC. This codes for CASSVSGKETQYF.

The genes are TRBV14 and TRBJ1-2; TRBD1 matches 7 bases. J lost 3 bases, V lost 7 bases, and 5 bases had no gene match. The length of the CDR3 is 13 residues. Per the germline V gene, CDR1 is SGHDN and CDR2 is FVKESK. The CDR3 DNA reads TGTGCCAGCACCAGGGGGATGGACTATGGCTACACCTTC. Translation gives CASTRGMDYGYTF.

The gene calls are TRBV4-2 and TRBJ1-1; 8 bases are shared with TRBD1. Looked up from germline, CDR1 is LGHNA and CDR2 is YNFKEQ. The CDR3 covers 14 residues. V shed 0 bases and J 10 bases; nucleotides not matched to a gene: 7. The CDR3 DNA follows: TGTGCCAGCAGCCAAGAGACAGGGGTTCTGAGAGCTTTCTTT. Translating gives CASSQETGVLRAFF.

The chain uses TRBV7-6 and TRBJ2-1; D unresolved. V shed 3 bases and J shed 9 bases, with 18 bases lying between them. Germline V lookup: CDR1 SGHVS, CDR2 FNYEAQ. The CDR3 runs to 15 residues. DNA for the CDR3: TGTGCCAGCAGCTTGGCATGGCAGGTAGAAGGTGAGCAGTTCTTC. Amino acids: CASSLAWQVEGEQFF.

V is TRBV10-3 and J is TRBJ2-3; TRBD1 might be the D (5 bases). Between the trimmed V and J ends, which lost 0 bases and 4 bases, there was a span of 11 bases. Per the germline V gene, CDR1 is ENHRY and CDR2 is SYGVKD. CDR3 length: 15 amino acids. The CDR3 DNA is TGTGCCATCAGTGAGTCAGACCAAGGGGCAGATACGCAGTATTTT. Amino acid sequence: CAISESDQGADTQYF.

This chain links TRBV5-1 with TRBJ2-3, with D possibly TRBD2 on 7 matching bases. Per germline, CDR1 SGHRS and CDR2 YFSETQ. This CDR3 has 15 amino acids. Trimming shortened V by 0 bases and J by 3 bases, and 11 bases separated the two germline ends. CDR3 DNA sequence: TGCGCCAGCAGCTTGGCCGGGGGGCGGACAGATACGCAGTATTTT. Translating it yields CASSLAGGRTDTQYF.

The gene calls are TRBV5-4 and TRBJ2-2; 13 nucleotides match TRBD2. Germline loops: CDR1 SGHNT, CDR2 YYREEE (reference sequence). The CDR3 length is 17 residues. Trimming cost V 3 bases and J 4 bases; bases outside gene matches: 6. The CDR3 nucleotides are TGTGCCAGCAGCTCTCCGACTAGCGGGAGGACCACCGGGGAGCTGTTTTTT. Protein sequence: CASSSPTSGRTTGELFF.

V usage is TRBV23-1 and J usage is TRBJ2-4; 8 nucleotides agree with TRBD2. TRBV23-1 is given ORF status, its function remaining uncertain. Losses at the gene ends were 0 bases for V and 5 bases for J; bases not matched to a gene: 6. This CDR3 spans 16 amino acids. The CDR3 sequence is CASSQSGREVENIQYF. In nucleotides, the CDR3 is TGCGCCAGCAGTCAATCGGGGCGGGAGGTGGAAAACATTCAGTACTTC.

In nucleotides, the CDR3 is TGTGCCAGCAGCTTCGGACAGGGGGGCTCCTACAATGAGCAGTTCTTC. Translation: CASSFGQGGSYNEQFF. V and J are TRBV7-3 and TRBJ2-1, with 10 bases aligning to TRBD1. Losses at the gene ends were 3 bases for V and 0 bases for J; bases not matched to a gene: 2. Germline lookup yields CDR1 SGHTA and CDR2 FQGTGA. The CDR3 is 16 residues long.

This clone appeared a few times. At the DNA level, this CDR3 is encoded by other sequences in the same sample as well. The V and J genes are TRBV18 and TRBJ2-7; a possible D gene is TRBD1 (5 bases). The germline V and J ends were trimmed by 1 base and 5 bases, with 6 bases remaining between them. Looked up from germline, CDR1 is KGHSH and CDR2 is LQKENI. CDR3 length: 12 residues. CDR3 sequence (DNA): TGTGCCAGCTCACCACTAGGGGACGAGCAGTACTTC. Residues: CASSPLGDEQYF.

The CDR3 bases are TGTGCCAGCCGACAGGGGTCGTATACCTCGTACCAAGAGACCCAGTACTTC. This sequence encodes CASRQGSYTSYQETQYF. This chain links TRBV27 with TRBJ2-5; 8 bases line up with TRBD1. The CDR3 contains 17 residues. Germline assignment: CDR1 MNHEY and CDR2 SMNVEV (reference sequence). J gave up 0 bases and V 8 bases, and 14 bases lay outside the gene matches.

This sequence joins TRBV19 and TRBJ2-7, with 7 bases matching TRBD1. The CDR3 loop spans 16 amino acids. CDR1 is LNHDA, CDR2 SQIVND, per germline (reference sequence). V shed 3 bases, J shed 1 base, and the junction held 9 bases outside the gene matches. CDR3 region: CASSITQGTLSYEQYF. The CDR3 coding sequence is TGTGCCAGTAGTATCACACAGGGGACCCTTTCCTACGAGCAGTACTTC.

The CDR3 DNA reads as TGTGCCAGTAGTATAGAGGTGCGCGGGGAGCTGTTTTTT. It specifies CASSIEVRGELFF. This chain joins TRBV19 and TRBJ2-2; D remains unclear. Trimming stripped 0 bases from V and 7 bases from J, with 6 bases between. The germline V gene has CDR1 LNHDA and CDR2 SQIVND (reference sequence). The CDR3 has 13 residues.

The rearrangement uses TRBV7-2 and TRBJ1-4; tentatively, D is TRBD1 (5 bases). This CDR3 comprises 15 residues. Germline loops: CDR1 SGHTA, CDR2 FQGNSA. V gave up 0 bases and J gave up 8 bases, with 13 bases separating them. CDR3 in DNA: TGTGCCAGCAGCTTAGCGGGGCAGGGAAGGGAAAAACTGTTTTTT. Residues: CASSLAGQGREKLFF.

This clone was seen a handful of times. The chain is built from TRBV15 and TRBJ1-1, with 7 bases matching TRBD1. In germline, CDR1 is LNHNV, CDR2 YYDKDF (reference sequence). The V and J ends lost 2 bases and 7 bases, in that order; junction bases with no gene match: 7. The CDR3 length is 14 residues. The CDR3 DNA sequence: TGTGCCACCAGCAGAACGACAGGGATTGGTGAAGCTTTCTTT. It specifies CATSRTTGIGEAFF.

This chain uses TRBV5-1 with TRBJ1-1; 8 bases map to TRBD1. Germline assignment: CDR1 SGHRS and CDR2 YFSETQ. J was trimmed by 4 bases and V by 4 bases; bases with no gene match: 6. The CDR3 is 14 residues long. CDR3 region: CASSTGQGSTEAFF. In DNA, the CDR3 is TGCGCCAGCAGCACAGGACAGGGATCCACTGAAGCTTTCTTT. Complete variable domain (other parts from reference TRBV5-1 and TRBJ1-1): KAGVTQTPRYLIKTRGQQVTLSCSPISGHRSVSWYQQTPGQGLQFLFEYFSETQRNKGNFPGRFSGRQFSNSRSEMNVSTLELGDSALYLCASSTGQGSTEAFFGQGTRLTVV.

This CDR3 reads CASSDSYEQYF. CDR3 DNA: TGTGCCAGCAGTGACAGCTACGAGCAGTACTTC. The V call is TRBV6-1, the J call TRBJ2-7; D gene unclear. The V and J ends lost 3 bases and 3 bases respectively, with 3 bases between them. Germline loops: CDR1 MNHNS, CDR2 SASEGT. The CDR3 is made up of 11 amino acids.